Following are 3 T cell receptor beta chains from one sample sequenced in a study of T cell repertoires in aging, cancer and after chemotherapy (dated by TCRdb to between 2019 and 2020). These reads were obtained on an Illumina MiSeq. Using a mixed TRB-A/B primer pool, multiplex touch-down PCR amplified rearranged TRB sequences covering the V, D and J segments. TCRdb took the public reads, trimmed them with fastp at Q25, ran MiXCR for clone calling and kept in-frame beta chains. All rows with the same CDR3 protein become a single entry with the most common DNA and genes. This sample lists thousands of distinct CDR3 sequences; approximately 22% were detected once. Of the sample, about 8.5% is held by the ten largest clones. Genomic DNA extracted from peripheral blood, rather than sorted cells or RNA, was used as the source for amplification of TCR beta rearrangements. Sequenced material: blood. All receptors come from a human donor with a blood cancer.

On this clonotype: This may come from a read error, since a much larger clone is one base off. This chain joins TRBV18 and TRBJ2-5; no reliable D call. CDR1 is KGHSH, CDR2 LQKENI, per germline. Trimming cost V 6 bases and J 0 bases, with 8 bases left between them. CDR3 size: 13 residues. The CDR3 DNA reads as TGTGCCAGCTCCCTGATAGACCAAGAGACCCAGTACTTC. Amino acids: CASSLIDQETQYF.

With regard to this clonotype: Since a much larger clone is just one base distant, this may be a read error. Written as DNA, the CDR3 is TGTGCCACCAGCAGAGATCCGACAGGGTTCAAGGGTGGAGAGACCCAGTACTTC. Encoded protein: CATSRDPTGFKGGETQYF. V is TRBV15 and J is TRBJ2-5; the match to TRBD1 covers 7 bases. The CDR3 extends over 18 amino acids. V shed 0 bases, J shed 4 bases, and the junction held 14 bases outside the gene matches. Germline values: CDR1 LNHNV, CDR2 YYDKDF (reference sequence).

This clonotype turned up a few times. DNA for the CDR3: TGTGCCAGCAGTCCCGGACTAGCGGGAGACTTGAACGGAGACACAGATACGCAGTATTTT. Protein sequence: CASSPGLAGDLNGDTDTQYF. The chain is built from TRBV27 and TRBJ2-3; 13 nucleotides align to TRBD2. Germline V gene data show CDR1 as MNHEY and CDR2 as SMNVEV (reference sequence). CDR3 length: 20 residues. The V gene end was trimmed by 5 bases and the J gene end by 2 bases; junction bases not matched to a gene: 16.